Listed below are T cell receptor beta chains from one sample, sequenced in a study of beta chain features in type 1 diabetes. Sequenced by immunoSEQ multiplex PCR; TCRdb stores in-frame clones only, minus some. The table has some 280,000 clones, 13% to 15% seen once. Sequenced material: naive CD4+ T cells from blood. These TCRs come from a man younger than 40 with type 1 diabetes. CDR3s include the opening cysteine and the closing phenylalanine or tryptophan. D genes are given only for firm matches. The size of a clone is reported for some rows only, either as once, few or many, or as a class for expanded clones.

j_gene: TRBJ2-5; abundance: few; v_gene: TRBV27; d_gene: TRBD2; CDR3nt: TGTGCCAGCAGTAAGAGCGGCCTAGCGGGAGGGCGGGAGACCCAGTACTTC; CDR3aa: CASSKSGLAGGRETQYF
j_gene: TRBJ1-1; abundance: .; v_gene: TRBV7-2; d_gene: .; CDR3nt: TGTGCCAGCAGCTTAGTTTTCAGTACCCCTGAAGCTTTCTTT; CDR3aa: CASSLVFSTPEAFF
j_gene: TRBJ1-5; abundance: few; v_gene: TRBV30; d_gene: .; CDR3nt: TGTGCCTGGGGACAATTCAATCAGCCCCAGCATTTT; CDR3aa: CAWGQFNQPQHF
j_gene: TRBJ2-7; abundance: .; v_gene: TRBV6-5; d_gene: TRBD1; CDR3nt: TGTGCCAGCAGCCAACCGGGACAGGGTTCGTACGAGCAGTACTTC; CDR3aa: CASSQPGQGSYEQYF
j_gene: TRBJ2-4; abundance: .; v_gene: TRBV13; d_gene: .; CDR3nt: TGTGCCAGCAGCCTCCGAGGGCAGGCCAAAAACATTCAGTACTTC; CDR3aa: CASSLRGQAKNIQYF
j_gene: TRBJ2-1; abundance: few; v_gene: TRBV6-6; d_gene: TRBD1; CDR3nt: TGTGCCAGCAGTTACTCGCAGGGGGCCTACAATGAGCAGTTCTTC; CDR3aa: CASSYSQGAYNEQFF
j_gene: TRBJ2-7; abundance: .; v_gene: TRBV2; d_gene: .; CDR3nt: TGTGCCAGCAGTTTATACGAGCAGTACTTC; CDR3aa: CASSLYEQYF
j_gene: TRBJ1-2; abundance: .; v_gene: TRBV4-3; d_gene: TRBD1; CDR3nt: TGCGCCAGCAGCCAACCGTGGACAGGGGAGTCTGCGGGCTACACCTTC; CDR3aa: CASSQPWTGESAGYTF
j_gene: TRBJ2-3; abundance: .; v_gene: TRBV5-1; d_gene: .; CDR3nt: TGCGCCAGCAGCTTCGCCGGGACTTCCTCAGATACGCAGTATTTT; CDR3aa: CASSFAGTSSDTQYF
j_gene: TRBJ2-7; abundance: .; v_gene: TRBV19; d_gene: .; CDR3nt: TGTGCCAGTAGTATCCCCAGGGGAACGGAGCAGTACTTC; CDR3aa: CASSIPRGTEQYF
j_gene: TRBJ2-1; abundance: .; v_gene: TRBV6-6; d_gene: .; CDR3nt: TGTGCCAGCAGAAAGAGCTCCTACAATGAGCAGTTCTTC; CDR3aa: CASRKSSYNEQFF
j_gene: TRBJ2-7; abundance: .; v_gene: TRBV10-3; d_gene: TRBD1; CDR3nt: TGTGCCATCAGTGAGTCGGGGACAGCCTACGAGCAGTACTTC; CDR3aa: CAISESGTAYEQYF
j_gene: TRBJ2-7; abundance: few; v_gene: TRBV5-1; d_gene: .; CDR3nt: TGCGCCAGCAGCTTGTACTACGAGCAGTACTTC; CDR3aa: CASSLYYEQYF
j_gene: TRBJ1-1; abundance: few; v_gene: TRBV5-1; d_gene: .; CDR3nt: TGCGCCAGCAGCTTGGAGCCAAGGAGGAACACTGAAGCTTTCTTT; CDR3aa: CASSLEPRRNTEAFF
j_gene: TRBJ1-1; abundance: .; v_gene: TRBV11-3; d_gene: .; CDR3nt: TGTGCCAGCAGCTCCCTTCTTGTCTGGAACACTGAAGCTTTCTTT; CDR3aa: CASSSLLVWNTEAFF
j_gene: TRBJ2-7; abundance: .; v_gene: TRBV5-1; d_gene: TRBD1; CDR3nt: TGCGCCAGCAGCTTGGGAGGGACAGCCTCCTACGAGCAGTACTTC; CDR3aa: CASSLGGTASYEQYF
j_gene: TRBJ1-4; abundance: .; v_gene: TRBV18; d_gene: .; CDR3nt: TGTGCCAGCTCCCGGGCAACTAATGAAAAACTGTTTTTT; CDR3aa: CASSRATNEKLFF